Included here is one T cell receptor (beta chain) sequence, with context. With 5 bases removed from V and 3 bases from J, the gap between germline ends came to 14 bases. Germline-derived CDR1 and CDR2 are LNHNV and YYDKDF (reference sequence). The CDR3 extends over 14 amino acids. Only in-frame clones appear in the TCRdb table, and some are missing; sequencing was by immunoSEQ multiplex PCR. The sample holds some 270,000 clones, under 95% seen once. This record belongs to a study of blood T cell repertoires in COVID-19. The sequence was collected from a man aged 35 to 55 who had been exposed to COVID-19. Material: PBMCs or T cells enriched from blood (not recorded which). This chain connects TRBV15 to TRBJ2-7, with a weak D call TRBD1 (6 bases). CDR3 DNA: TGTGCCACCAGCCAGGTTGGACAGAGCTACGAGCAGTACTTC. Translating gives CATSQVGQSYEQYF.